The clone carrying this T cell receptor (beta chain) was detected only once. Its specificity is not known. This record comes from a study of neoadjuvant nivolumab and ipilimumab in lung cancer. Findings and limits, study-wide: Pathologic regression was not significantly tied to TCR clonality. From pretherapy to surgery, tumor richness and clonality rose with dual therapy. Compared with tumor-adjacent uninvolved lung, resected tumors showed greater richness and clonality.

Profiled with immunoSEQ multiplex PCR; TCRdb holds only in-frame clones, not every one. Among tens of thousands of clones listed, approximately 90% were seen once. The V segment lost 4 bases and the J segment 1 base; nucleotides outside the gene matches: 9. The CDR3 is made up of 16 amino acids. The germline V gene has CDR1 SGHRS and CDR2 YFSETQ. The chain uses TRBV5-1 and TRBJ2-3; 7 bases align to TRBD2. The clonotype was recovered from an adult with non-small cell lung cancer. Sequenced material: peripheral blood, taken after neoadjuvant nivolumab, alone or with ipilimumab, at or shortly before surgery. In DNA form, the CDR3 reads TGCGCCAGCAGCCCCGACCCGGGGGGAGGCACAGATACGCAGTATTTT. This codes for CASSPDPGGGTDTQYF.